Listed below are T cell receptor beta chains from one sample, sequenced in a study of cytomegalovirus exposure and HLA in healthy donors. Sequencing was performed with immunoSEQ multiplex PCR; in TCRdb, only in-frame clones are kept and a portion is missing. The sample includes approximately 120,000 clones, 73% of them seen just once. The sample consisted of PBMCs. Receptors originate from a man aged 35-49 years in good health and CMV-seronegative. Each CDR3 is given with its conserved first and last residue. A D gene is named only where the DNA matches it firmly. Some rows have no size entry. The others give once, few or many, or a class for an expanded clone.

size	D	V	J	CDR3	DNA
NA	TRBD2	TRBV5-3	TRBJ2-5	CARSSPGLEETQYF	TGTGCCAGAAGCTCGCCGGGACTAGAGGAGACCCAGTACTTC
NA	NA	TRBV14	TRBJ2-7	CASSADSPLSSYEQYF	TGTGCCAGCAGCGCGGACAGCCCTTTAAGCTCCTACGAGCAGTACTTC
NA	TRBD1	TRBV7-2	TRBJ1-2	CASSEQGTYGYTF	TGTGCCAGCAGTGAACAGGGGACCTATGGCTACACCTTC
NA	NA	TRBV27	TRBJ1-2	CASSPSGGGYNYGYTF	TGTGCCAGCAGCCCCTCCGGCGGGGGATACAACTATGGCTACACCTTC
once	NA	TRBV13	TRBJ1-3	CASSLGGGDGNTIYF	TGTGCCAGCAGCTTAGGCGGGGGGGATGGAAACACCATATATTTT
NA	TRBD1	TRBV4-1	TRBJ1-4	CASSLPSGTGKKTNEKLLF	TGCGCCAGCAGCCTCCCGAGCGGGACAGGGAAGAAGACTAATGAAAAACTGCTTTTT
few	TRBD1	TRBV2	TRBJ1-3	CASTESRGLPGNTIYF	TGTGCCAGCACCGAGAGTAGGGGGCTCCCTGGAAACACCATATATTTT
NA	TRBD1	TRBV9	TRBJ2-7	CASSPRDRRSYEQYF	TGTGCCAGCAGCCCCAGGGACAGGCGCTCCTACGAGCAGTACTTC
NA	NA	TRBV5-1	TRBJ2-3	CASSLDGTDTQYF	TGCGCCAGCAGCTTGGACGGGACAGATACGCAGTATTTT
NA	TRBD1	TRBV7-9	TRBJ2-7	CSSSSPGQGKYEQYF	TGTTCCAGCAGTTCCCCGGGACAGGGGAAATACGAGCAGTACTTC
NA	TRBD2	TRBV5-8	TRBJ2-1	CASSPLAGSYNEQFF	TGTGCCAGCAGCCCTCTAGCGGGGAGCTACAATGAGCAGTTCTTC
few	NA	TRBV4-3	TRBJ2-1	CASSQDRQGRKQFF	TGCGCCAGCAGCCAAGATAGGCAGGGAAGGAAACAGTTCTTC
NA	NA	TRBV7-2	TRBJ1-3	CASSPTRGGNTIYF	TGTGCCAGCAGCCCAACGCGGGGTGGAAACACCATATATTTT
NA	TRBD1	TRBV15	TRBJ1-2	CATSQGGTDYGYTF	TGTGCCACCAGTCAAGGAGGGACAGACTATGGCTACACCTTC
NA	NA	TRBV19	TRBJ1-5	CASRLSGKSNQPQHF	TGTGCCAGTAGACTAAGCGGGAAAAGCAATCAGCCCCAGCATTTT
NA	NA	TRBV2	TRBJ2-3	CASRATGSDTQYF	TGTGCCAGCAGGGCTACAGGGTCAGATACGCAGTATTTT
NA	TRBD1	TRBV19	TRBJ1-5	CASSIEGQGNQPQHF	TGTGCCAGTAGTATAGAGGGACAGGGGAATCAGCCCCAGCATTTT
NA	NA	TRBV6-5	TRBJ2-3	CASSHTDTQYF	TGTGCCAGCAGCCATACAGATACGCAGTATTTT
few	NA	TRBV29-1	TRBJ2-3	CSVEVLDRGTDTQYF	TGCAGCGTTGAGGTCCTAGACAGAGGCACAGATACGCAGTATTTT
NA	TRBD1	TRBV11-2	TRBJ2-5	CASSSTGEETQYF	TGTGCCAGCAGCTCGACAGGGGAAGAGACCCAGTACTTC
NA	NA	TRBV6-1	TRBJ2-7	CALRYHYEQYF	TGTGCCCTGAGATACCACTACGAGCAGTACTTC
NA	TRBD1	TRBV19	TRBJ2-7	CASSMGQGSYEQYF	TGTGCCAGTAGTATGGGACAGGGCTCCTACGAGCAGTACTTC
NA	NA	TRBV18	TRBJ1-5	CASRTGGNQPQHF	TGTGCCAGCCGGACCGGGGGGAATCAGCCCCAGCATTTT
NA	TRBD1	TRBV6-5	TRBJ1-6	CASNLNRGASPLHF	TGTGCCAGCAATTTAAACAGGGGGGCCTCACCCCTCCACTTT
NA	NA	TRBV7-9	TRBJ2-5	CAGGEIQETQYF	TGTGCCGGCGGGGAGATACAAGAGACCCAGTACTTC
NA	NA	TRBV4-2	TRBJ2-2	CASSQPIDWTNTGELFF	TGTGCCAGCAGCCAACCGATAGACTGGACGAACACCGGGGAGCTGTTTTTT
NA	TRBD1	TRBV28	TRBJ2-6	CASTLNRGSSGANVLTF	TGTGCCAGCACCCTAAACAGGGGTAGCTCTGGGGCCAACGTCCTGACTTTC
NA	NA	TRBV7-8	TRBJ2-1	CASSQHTGQYNEQFF	TGTGCCAGCAGCCAACACACAGGGCAATACAATGAGCAGTTCTTC
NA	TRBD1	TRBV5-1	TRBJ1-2	CASSLGDRGFGYTF	TGCGCCAGCAGCTTGGGGGACAGGGGGTTTGGCTACACCTTC
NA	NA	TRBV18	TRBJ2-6	CASSPGDSGANVLTF	TGTGCCAGCTCACCTGGAGACTCTGGGGCCAACGTCCTGACTTTC
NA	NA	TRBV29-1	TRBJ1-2	CSVQTNGYTF	TGCAGCGTTCAGACTAATGGCTACACCTTC
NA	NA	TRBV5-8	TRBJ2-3	CASSLGGYGTDTQYF	TGTGCCAGCAGCTTGGGAGGTTACGGCACAGATACGCAGTATTTT
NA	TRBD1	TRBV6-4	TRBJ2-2	CASSDSTGGHGELFF	TGTGCCAGCAGTGACTCGACAGGGGGACACGGGGAGCTGTTTTTT